A single sample gave rise to the 14 T cell receptor beta chains below, sequenced in a study of shared clonotypes between healthy human individuals. The repertoire was sequenced with immunoSEQ multiplex PCR; TCRdb's copy has only in-frame clones and lacks some. The sample yields 2 million to 3 million clones, approximately 94% seen once. The source material was naive CD4+ T cells from PBMCs. Subset indicated: CD45RA+ positively selected. The origin of the receptors is a man younger than 35 in good health. Some clones in this sample may be carry-over from other donors' samples.

J is TRBJ2-5 and V is TRBV10-2, with 8 nucleotides matching TRBD1. Germline values: CDR1 WSHSY, CDR2 SAAADI. V trimming: 4 bases; J trimming: 7 bases; junction bases outside the gene matches: 8. This CDR3 is 14 amino acids long. CDR3: CASSGQGYVGTQYF. For the CDR3, the DNA is TGCGCCAGCAGTGGACAGGGGTACGTAGGGACCCAGTACTTC.

The chain couples TRBV7-3 to TRBJ1-4; no reliable D call. With 1 base removed from V and 3 bases from J, the gap between germline ends came to 9 bases. The CDR3 covers 15 residues. Germline assignment: CDR1 SGHTA and CDR2 FQGTGA. CDR3 bases: TGTGCCAGCAGCTTAAGCAGGTCTTCTAATGAAAAACTGTTTTTT. This sequence encodes CASSLSRSSNEKLFF.

The V and J genes are TRBV28 and TRBJ2-3, with D perhaps TRBD1 (6 bases). The germline CDR1 and CDR2 sequences are MDHEN and SYDVKM. This CDR3 spans 14 amino acids. V gave up 4 bases and J gave up 3 bases, with 11 bases separating them. The chain's CDR3 is CASSWTARTDTQYF. DNA for the CDR3: TGTGCCAGCAGTTGGACAGCGCGAACAGATACGCAGTATTTT.

The rearrangement uses TRBV28 and TRBJ1-1; no clear D. CDR1 and CDR2 from the germline V gene are MDHEN and SYDVKM. This CDR3 comprises 13 residues. V was pared by 5 bases and J by 5 bases, with 12 bases between. CDR3 nucleotides: TGTGCCAGCAGTCTCCCCCTGGGGACTGAAGCTTTCTTT. As protein: CASSLPLGTEAFF.

The chain uses TRBV4-3 and TRBJ1-3, with D uncertain. Trimming took 0 bases from V and 5 from J, leaving 5 bases between them. There are 13 residues in the CDR3. Germline CDR1 LGHNA, CDR2 YSLEER. CDR3 coding DNA: TGCGCCAGCAGCCAAGACTTTCGAAACACCATATATTTT. It yields the protein CASSQDFRNTIYF.

The chain uses TRBV7-3 and TRBJ2-2; D ambiguous. V lost 3 bases and J lost 3, with 14 bases in between. The CDR3 runs to 16 residues. Germline loops: CDR1 SGHTA, CDR2 FQGTGA. The CDR3 loop is CASSLRIGSYTGELFF. The CDR3 bases are TGTGCCAGCAGCTTGAGGATAGGCAGCTACACCGGGGAGCTGTTTTTT.

V usage is TRBV2 and J usage is TRBJ2-7; D ambiguous. The V gene lost 6 bases and the J gene lost 3 bases, with 6 bases spanning the gap. Germline CDR1 SNHLY, CDR2 FYNNEI. This CDR3 is built from 11 residues. As DNA, the CDR3 is TGTGCCAGCAGATGGGGCTACGAGCAGTACTTC. Amino acid sequence: CASRWGYEQYF.

Only one count was recorded for this clone. The chain uses TRBV6-1 and TRBJ2-1; 10 nucleotides align to TRBD2. The CDR3 has 15 residues. V gave up 7 bases and J gave up 4 bases; unmatched junction bases: 7. From germline, CDR1 is MNHNS and CDR2 SASEGT. CDR3 in amino acids: CASTTGLATYNEQFF. The CDR3 DNA is TGTGCCAGCACAACGGGACTAGCGACATACAATGAGCAGTTCTTC.

There are a few counts of this clone. This chain links TRBV4-3 with TRBJ1-2, with no clear D. Trimming shortened V by 4 bases and J by 7 bases, and 16 bases separated the two germline ends. The CDR3 consists of 14 residues. Germline CDR1 and CDR2: LGHNA and YSLEER. The CDR3 is CASSRAGSEVGYTF. In nucleotides, the CDR3 is TGCGCCAGCAGCCGCGCGGGAAGCGAGGTTGGCTACACCTTC.

Concerning this clone itself: Other DNA sequences in this specimen translate into the identical CDR3. The CDR3 sequence: CASSLGGASSYEQYF. CDR3 DNA: TGTGCCAGCAGTTTAGGGGGGGCTAGCTCCTACGAGCAGTACTTC. This chain links TRBV28 with TRBJ2-7; TRBD2 is a possible D gene (7 bases). V lost 2 bases and J lost 0, with 11 bases in between. The CDR3 covers 15 residues. Germline V CDR1 and CDR2: MDHEN, SYDVKM.

The chain employs TRBV11-3 and TRBJ2-2; 13 nucleotides agree with TRBD2. The germline gives CDR1 SGHNT, CDR2 YENEEA. There are 16 residues in the CDR3. The trim removed 3 bases at V and 5 bases at J, leaving 3 bases unmatched. The CDR3 DNA follows: TGTGCCAGCAGCTTTGGACTAGCGGGAGTAACCGGGGAGCTGTTTTTT. This encodes CASSFGLAGVTGELFF.

The V call is TRBV5-1, the J call TRBJ2-7, with D possibly TRBD2 on 6 matching bases. Looked up from germline, CDR1 is SGHRS and CDR2 is YFSETQ. The CDR3 covers 16 residues. V was clipped by 5 bases and J by 5 bases, with 23 bases between them. CDR3 residues: CASRPPSAGPQNEQYF. The CDR3 region has the DNA TGCGCCAGCAGACCGCCTTCGGCGGGGCCTCAAAACGAGCAGTACTTC.

This chain joins TRBV7-3 and TRBJ2-1; D not certain. The V and J ends lost 4 bases and 0 bases respectively, with 13 bases between them. The CDR3 has 16 residues. Germline V gives CDR1 SGHTA, CDR2 FQGTGA. CDR3: CASSSSASTSYNEQFF. CDR3 in DNA: TGTGCCAGCAGCTCTTCAGCGAGTACCTCCTACAATGAGCAGTTCTTC.

The chain employs TRBV7-9 and TRBJ2-3; D not certain. V dropped 2 bases and J dropped 3 bases, with 9 bases sitting between them. The germline CDR1 and CDR2 sequences are SEHNR and FQNEAQ (reference sequence). The CDR3 extends over 14 amino acids. The CDR3 DNA follows: TGTGCCAGCAGCTTATTAGACGGGACAGATACGCAGTATTTT. This gives the protein CASSLLDGTDTQYF.